These 14 T cell receptor beta chains came from one sample sequenced in a study of beta chain features in type 1 diabetes. Of the isolated RNA, all was reverse transcribed, and so the sequenced material was expressed TCRB transcripts. Here immunoSEQ multiplex PCR was the method, and the copy in TCRdb shows in-frame clones only, minus some. The repertoire holds some 500,000 clones, with about 10% as singletons. The sample consisted of naive CD4+ T cells from blood. The source is a young woman in good health.

The chain uses TRBV6-5 and TRBJ2-5; D is ambiguous. The germline V gene has CDR1 MNHEY and CDR2 SVGAGI. V was cut by 6 bases and J by 14 bases, with 16 bases left in between. The CDR3 totals 11 residues. This CDR3 reads CASRVADETYF. CDR3 DNA sequence: TGTGCCAGCAGGGTGGCCGACGAGACCTACTTC.

The CDR3 nucleotides read TGTGCCAGCAGCCGAGGACTCTTCACAGATACGCAGTATTTT. Its protein is CASSRGLFTDTQYF. The chain uses TRBV6-6 and TRBJ2-3, with D possibly TRBD2 on 5 matching bases. CDR1 is MNHNY and CDR2 is SVGAGI in the germline V gene (reference sequence). The CDR3 totals 14 residues. V dropped 6 bases and J dropped 2 bases, with 12 bases sitting between them.

This clone came up a few times. The chain has TRBV7-3 and TRBJ1-1, with a weak D call TRBD1 (5 bases). Germline CDR1 is SGHTA and CDR2 is FQGTGA. Trimming pared 5 bases from V and 0 bases from J, leaving 7 bases between. CDR3 length: 13 amino acids. CDR3 sequence: CASSPGLNTEAFF. The CDR3 DNA reads as TGTGCCAGCAGCCCAGGGTTGAACACTGAAGCTTTCTTT.

The V and J genes are TRBV28 and TRBJ2-3, with TRBD2 matching over 7 bases. From germline, CDR1 is MDHEN and CDR2 SYDVKM. V lost 4 bases and J lost 9; bases outside the gene matches: 4. This CDR3 region has 12 residues. The CDR3 DNA is TGTGCCAGCAGTTGGCTAGCGGACACGCAGTATTTT. Its protein product is CASSWLADTQYF.

This clone was observed a handful of times. The V gene is TRBV11-2, the J gene TRBJ2-3; D call uncertain. The CDR3 has 13 residues. From germline, CDR1 is SGHAT and CDR2 FQNNGV. The V end was cut by 1 base, the J end by 4 bases, with 6 bases between. The CDR3 loop reads CASSLGSPDTQYF. CDR3 sequence (DNA): TGTGCCAGCAGCTTAGGGTCACCAGATACGCAGTATTTT. Full variable domain (missing parts from reference TRBV11-2 and TRBJ2-3): EAGVAQSPRYKIIEKRQSVAFWCNPISGHATLYWYQQILGQGPKLLIQFQNNGVVDDSQLPKDRFSAERLKGVDSTLKIQPAKLEDSAVYLCASSLGSPDTQYFGPGTRLTVL.

The rearrangement joins TRBV4-3 to TRBJ2-7; 11 positions agree with TRBD2. Per the germline V gene, CDR1 is LGHNA and CDR2 is YSLEER. V dropped 4 bases and J dropped 4; count of bases not matched to a gene: 9. This CDR3 has 16 residues. This CDR3 is CASSLTLAGGPYEQYF. The DNA for the CDR3 is TGCGCCAGCAGCCTCACCTTAGCGGGAGGGCCTTACGAGCAGTACTTC.

This clone turned up a few times. The J gene is TRBJ2-3, the V gene TRBV2; D uncertain. Trimming left V 3 bases short and J 0 bases short, with 10 bases between. The CDR3 contains 15 residues. Looked up from germline, CDR1 is SNHLY and CDR2 is FYNNEI. CDR3 loop: CASSDRQVSTDTQYF. The DNA for the CDR3 is TGTGCCAGCAGTGATAGGCAGGTTAGCACAGATACGCAGTATTTT.

This clone was seen a few times. At the DNA level, this CDR3 is encoded by other sequences in the same sample as well. CDR3 residues: CASSLRLAGGRTDTQYF. CDR3 DNA: TGTGCCAGCAGCTTAAGGCTAGCGGGGGGGCGTACAGATACGCAGTATTTT. This chain joins TRBV7-2 and TRBJ2-3, with 12 bases aligning to TRBD2. Germline CDR1 SGHTA, CDR2 FQGNSA. The CDR3 has 17 residues. After removal of 2 bases from V and 3 bases from J, the junction contained 6 bases not matched to a gene.

In this sample, this clone turned up a few times. The rearrangement uses TRBV28 and TRBJ2-4, with 10 bases lining up with TRBD1. The trim removed 10 bases at V and 6 bases at J, leaving 3 bases unmatched. CDR1 is MDHEN and CDR2 is SYDVKM in the germline V gene. This CDR3 contains 12 residues. CDR3 sequence reads: CATGQGINIQYF. The CDR3 DNA reads TGTGCCACGGGACAGGGGATAAACATTCAGTACTTC.

The rearrangement uses TRBV9 and TRBJ2-3; D is undetermined. Germline values: CDR1 SGDLS, CDR2 YYNGEE. The CDR3 consists of 12 residues. V was cut by 3 bases and J by 6 bases, with 8 bases left in between. CDR3 amino acids: CASSATVDTQYF. The DNA of the CDR3 is TGTGCCAGCAGCGCGACGGTGGATACGCAGTATTTT.

J is TRBJ2-3 and V is TRBV4-3; D assignment may be TRBD1 or TRBD2 (5 bases each). V lost 1 base and J 4 bases, leaving 12 bases between the germline ends. CDR1 and CDR2 from the germline V gene are LGHNA and YSLEER. The CDR3 extends over 15 amino acids. Here the CDR3 DNA reads TGCGCCAGCAGCCAAGTGGGGGATGGCTCAGATACGCAGTATTTT. Amino acids: CASSQVGDGSDTQYF.

There are a few counts of this clone. The chain employs TRBV2 and TRBJ2-3; D is unresolved. This CDR3 is built from 11 residues. Germline-derived CDR1 and CDR2 are SNHLY and FYNNEI. V lost 10 bases, J lost 2 bases, and 7 bases lay in between. This CDR3 is CATTPTDTQYF. The DNA for the CDR3 is TGTGCCACCACTCCCACAGATACGCAGTATTTT.

The chain employs TRBV4-2 and TRBJ2-3, with no clear D. The CDR3 is 17 amino acids. In germline, CDR1 is LGHNA, CDR2 YNFKEQ. Between the trimmed V and J ends, which lost 2 bases and 3 bases, there was a span of 18 bases. The CDR3 loop is CASSQLSKKGKTDTQYF. Here the CDR3 DNA reads TGTGCCAGCAGCCAACTCAGTAAAAAGGGAAAGACAGATACGCAGTATTTT.

The CDR3 DNA follows: TGTGCCAGCAGCCTTCATTATGGGGAGCTGTTTTTT. It specifies CASSLHYGELFF. The chain couples TRBV7-9 to TRBJ2-2; no clear D gene. This CDR3 is built from 12 residues. V was shortened by 5 bases and J by 8 bases, with 9 bases between the two germline ends. In germline, CDR1 is SEHNR, CDR2 FQNEAQ (reference sequence).